A selection of T cell receptor beta chains follows, all from one sample in a study of T cells in Graves' hyperthyroidism and ophthalmopathy. Each CDR3 protein is one row after TCRdb ran MiXCR on the multiplex PCR reads. The sample lists around 380,000 distinct CDR3 sequences, roughly 12% occurring once. The sample comprised blood. Every receptor here comes from a man aged 25 to 40 with Graves' hyperthyroidism that later progressed to Graves' ophthalmopathy. CDR3s include the opening cysteine and the closing phenylalanine or tryptophan. D genes are given only for firm matches. Rows may omit the clone size; those that give it use once, few, many or a size class.

abundance: few
v_gene: TRBV19
j_gene: TRBJ1-2
d_gene: NA
CDR3aa: CASSAGPGPYGYTF
CDR3nt: TGTGCCAGTAGCGCTGGGCCCGGGCCCTATGGCTACACCTTC

abundance: many
v_gene: TRBV12-3/TRBV12-4
j_gene: TRBJ1-2
d_gene: NA
CDR3aa: CASSVGAAAYGYTF
CDR3nt: TGTGCCAGCAGTGTTGGGGCGGCAGCTTATGGCTACACCTTC

abundance: NA
v_gene: TRBV3-1
j_gene: TRBJ1-2
d_gene: NA
CDR3aa: CASSRILVPYGYTF
CDR3nt: TGTGCCAGCAGCCGTATCTTAGTGCCCTATGGCTACACCTTC

abundance: NA
v_gene: TRBV30
j_gene: TRBJ1-3
d_gene: NA
CDR3aa: CAYSAGLGNTIYF
CDR3nt: TGTGCCTACTCGGCAGGGCTTGGAAACACCATATATTTT

abundance: few
v_gene: TRBV5-1
j_gene: TRBJ2-7
d_gene: TRBD1
CDR3aa: CASSLSGTGGSYEQYF
CDR3nt: TGCGCCAGCAGCTTATCTGGGACAGGGGGCTCCTACGAGCAGTACTTC

abundance: few
v_gene: TRBV5-1
j_gene: TRBJ2-6
d_gene: NA
CDR3aa: CASSLTASSGANVLTF
CDR3nt: TGCGCCAGCAGCTTGACAGCCAGCTCTGGGGCCAACGTCCTGACTTTC

abundance: many
v_gene: TRBV11-2
j_gene: TRBJ2-7
d_gene: TRBD2
CDR3aa: CASSWGLAESYEQYF
CDR3nt: TGTGCCAGCAGCTGGGGACTAGCGGAGTCTTACGAGCAGTACTTC

abundance: many
v_gene: TRBV28
j_gene: TRBJ1-6
d_gene: NA
CDR3aa: CASSFTDAGGSPLHF
CDR3nt: TGTGCCAGCAGTTTTACGGACGCCGGCGGTTCACCCCTCCACTTT

abundance: NA
v_gene: TRBV7-7
j_gene: TRBJ2-3
d_gene: NA
CDR3aa: CASSLAEADTQYF
CDR3nt: TGTGCTAGCAGCTTAGCGGAAGCAGATACGCAGTATTTT

abundance: many
v_gene: TRBV12-3/TRBV12-4
j_gene: TRBJ1-6
d_gene: NA
CDR3aa: CASSLASLDSPLHF
CDR3nt: TGTGCCAGCAGTTTAGCGTCGCTTGATTCACCCCTCCACTTT

abundance: many
v_gene: TRBV28
j_gene: TRBJ1-2
d_gene: NA
CDR3aa: CASSLRGGEHYGYTF
CDR3nt: TGTGCCAGCAGTTTGAGGGGGGGCGAGCACTATGGCTACACCTTC

abundance: NA
v_gene: TRBV15
j_gene: TRBJ2-5
d_gene: NA
CDR3aa: CATSRDRAGARAQYF
CDR3nt: TGTGCCACCAGCAGAGATCGCGCGGGGGCACGGGCCCAGTACTTC

abundance: NA
v_gene: TRBV10-2
j_gene: TRBJ2-2
d_gene: NA
CDR3aa: CASSERGKNTGELFF
CDR3nt: TGCGCCAGCAGTGAGAGGGGGAAGAACACCGGGGAGCTGTTTTTT

abundance: NA
v_gene: TRBV9
j_gene: TRBJ2-1
d_gene: NA
CDR3aa: CASSVGGGAVQFF
CDR3nt: TGTGCCAGCAGCGTAGGAGGGGGGGCCGTGCAGTTCTTC

abundance: NA
v_gene: TRBV18
j_gene: TRBJ1-1
d_gene: NA
CDR3aa: CASSHREHTEAFF
CDR3nt: TGTGCCAGCTCACACAGGGAACACACTGAAGCTTTCTTT

abundance: many
v_gene: TRBV20-1
j_gene: TRBJ1-6
d_gene: NA
CDR3aa: CSAISGERGSPLHF
CDR3nt: TGCAGTGCTATTTCAGGGGAAAGAGGATCACCCCTCCACTTT

abundance: NA
v_gene: TRBV11-2
j_gene: TRBJ2-5
d_gene: TRBD1
CDR3aa: CASSFFPDRDQETQYF
CDR3nt: TGTGCCAGCAGCTTCTTCCCGGACAGGGACCAAGAGACCCAGTACTTC

abundance: many
v_gene: TRBV18
j_gene: TRBJ2-7
d_gene: NA
CDR3aa: CASSPRGDYEQYF
CDR3nt: TGTGCCAGCAGCCCAAGAGGGGACTACGAGCAGTACTTC

abundance: many
v_gene: TRBV12-5
j_gene: TRBJ2-5
d_gene: NA
CDR3aa: CASGLVLGGAGETQYF
CDR3nt: TGTGCTAGTGGTTTGGTACTAGGGGGGGCCGGGGAGACCCAGTACTTC

abundance: NA
v_gene: TRBV4-2
j_gene: TRBJ2-7
d_gene: NA
CDR3aa: CASSQGDTFSGEQYF
CDR3nt: TGTGCCAGCAGCCAAGGGGACACCTTCTCTGGTGAGCAGTACTTC

abundance: many
v_gene: TRBV29-1
j_gene: TRBJ2-2
d_gene: NA
CDR3aa: CSVELANTGELFF
CDR3nt: TGCAGCGTTGAACTGGCGAACACCGGGGAGCTGTTTTTT

abundance: few
v_gene: TRBV28
j_gene: TRBJ2-5
d_gene: NA
CDR3aa: CASRETGTRNQETQYF
CDR3nt: TGTGCCAGCAGAGAAACCGGGACACGTAATCAAGAGACCCAGTACTTC

abundance: NA
v_gene: TRBV15
j_gene: TRBJ2-3
d_gene: TRBD2
CDR3aa: CATSTSTGGTKDTQYF
CDR3nt: TGTGCCACCAGCACTTCGACGGGGGGGACTAAAGATACGCAGTATTTT

abundance: NA
v_gene: TRBV6-1
j_gene: TRBJ2-1
d_gene: NA
CDR3aa: CASSTIRDNYNEQFF
CDR3nt: TGTGCCAGCAGTACGATCCGGGACAACTACAATGAGCAGTTCTTC

abundance: NA
v_gene: TRBV10-3
j_gene: TRBJ2-2
d_gene: NA
CDR3aa: CASGQWNTGELFF
CDR3nt: TGTGCCAGCGGACAGTGGAACACCGGGGAGCTGTTTTTT

abundance: NA
v_gene: TRBV7-9
j_gene: TRBJ2-5
d_gene: NA
CDR3aa: CASSWQAWTQYF
CDR3nt: TGTGCCAGCAGCTGGCAGGCCTGGACCCAGTACTTC

abundance: many
v_gene: TRBV7-9
j_gene: TRBJ2-7
d_gene: TRBD2
CDR3aa: CASMPGGYEQYF
CDR3nt: TGTGCCAGCATGCCGGGGGGCTACGAGCAGTACTTC

abundance: many
v_gene: TRBV11-2
j_gene: TRBJ2-3
d_gene: NA
CDR3aa: CASSLLPIGHTQYF
CDR3nt: TGTGCCAGCAGCTTACTGCCTATAGGCCATACGCAGTATTTT

abundance: many
v_gene: TRBV12-3/TRBV12-4
j_gene: TRBJ2-2
d_gene: NA
CDR3aa: CASSGTRRGTGELFF
CDR3nt: TGTGCCAGCAGTGGGACCCGCCGGGGCACCGGGGAGCTGTTTTTT

abundance: NA
v_gene: TRBV4-1
j_gene: TRBJ2-7
d_gene: NA
CDR3aa: CASSQVTGSSYEQYF
CDR3nt: TGCGCCAGCAGCCAAGTGACAGGTAGCTCCTACGAGCAGTACTTC

abundance: many
v_gene: TRBV11-3
j_gene: TRBJ2-1
d_gene: NA
CDR3aa: CASSLDSGPNYNEQFF
CDR3nt: TGTGCCAGCAGCTTAGATTCGGGGCCCAATTACAATGAGCAGTTCTTC

abundance: many
v_gene: TRBV20-1
j_gene: TRBJ2-1
d_gene: TRBD2
CDR3aa: CSAREGGFSYNEQFF
CDR3nt: TGCAGTGCTAGAGAGGGGGGGTTCTCCTACAATGAGCAGTTCTTC

abundance: few
v_gene: TRBV7-9
j_gene: TRBJ2-2
d_gene: NA
CDR3aa: CASSKREGATGELFF
CDR3nt: TGTGCCAGCAGCAAACGGGAGGGGGCGACCGGGGAGCTGTTTTTT

abundance: NA
v_gene: TRBV4-1
j_gene: TRBJ2-1
d_gene: NA
CDR3aa: CASSQDQGRVREQFF
CDR3nt: TGCGCCAGCAGCCAAGATCAGGGCAGAGTACGAGAGCAGTTCTTC

abundance: many
v_gene: TRBV2
j_gene: TRBJ2-1
d_gene: TRBD2
CDR3aa: CASSEGWRGGQVDEQFF
CDR3nt: TGTGCCAGCAGTGAAGGTTGGCGGGGGGGCCAGGTTGATGAGCAGTTCTTC

abundance: NA
v_gene: TRBV9
j_gene: TRBJ2-1
d_gene: TRBD2
CDR3aa: CASSVGVGTSGANEQFF
CDR3nt: TGTGCCAGCAGCGTAGGGGTGGGGACTAGCGGGGCAAATGAGCAGTTCTTC